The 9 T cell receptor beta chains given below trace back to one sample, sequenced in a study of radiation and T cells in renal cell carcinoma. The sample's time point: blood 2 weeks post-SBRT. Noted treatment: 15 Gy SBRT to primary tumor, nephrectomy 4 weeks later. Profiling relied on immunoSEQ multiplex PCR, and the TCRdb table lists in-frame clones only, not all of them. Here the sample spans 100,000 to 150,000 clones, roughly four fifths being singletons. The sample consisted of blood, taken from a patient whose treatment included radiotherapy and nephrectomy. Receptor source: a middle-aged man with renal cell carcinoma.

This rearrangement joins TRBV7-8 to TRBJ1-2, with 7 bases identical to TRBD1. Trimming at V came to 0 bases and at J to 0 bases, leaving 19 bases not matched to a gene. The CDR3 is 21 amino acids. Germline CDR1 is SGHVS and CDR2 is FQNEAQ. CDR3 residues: CASSLAPERQGGRFTNYGYTF. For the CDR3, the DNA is TGTGCCAGCAGCTTAGCCCCTGAACGACAGGGTGGGAGGTTCACTAACTATGGCTACACCTTC.

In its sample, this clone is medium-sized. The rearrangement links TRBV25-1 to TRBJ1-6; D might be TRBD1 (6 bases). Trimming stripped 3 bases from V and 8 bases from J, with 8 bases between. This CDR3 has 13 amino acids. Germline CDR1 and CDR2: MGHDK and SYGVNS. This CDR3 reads CASSDRGDSPLHF. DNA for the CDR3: TGTGCCAGCAGTGATAGGGGGGATTCACCCCTCCACTTT.

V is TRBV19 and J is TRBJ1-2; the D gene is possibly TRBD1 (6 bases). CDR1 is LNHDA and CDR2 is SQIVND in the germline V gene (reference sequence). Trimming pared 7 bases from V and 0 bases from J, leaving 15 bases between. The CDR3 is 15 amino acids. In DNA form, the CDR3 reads TGTGCCAGTACGGAGGGGGGACTAACTAACTATGGCTACACCTTC. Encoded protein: CASTEGGLTNYGYTF. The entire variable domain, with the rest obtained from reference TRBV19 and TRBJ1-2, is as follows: DGGITQSPKYLFRKEGQNVTLSCEQNLNHDAMYWYRQDPGQGLRLIYYSQIVNDFQKGDIAEGYSVSREKKESFPLTVTSAQKNPTAFYLCASTEGGLTNYGYTFGSGTRLTVV.

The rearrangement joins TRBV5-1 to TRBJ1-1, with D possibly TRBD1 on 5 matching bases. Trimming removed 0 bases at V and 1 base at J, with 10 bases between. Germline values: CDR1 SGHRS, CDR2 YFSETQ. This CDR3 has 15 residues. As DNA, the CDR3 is TGCGCCAGCAGCTTGGTGCCGGGGGGGAACACTGAAGCTTTCTTT. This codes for CASSLVPGGNTEAFF.

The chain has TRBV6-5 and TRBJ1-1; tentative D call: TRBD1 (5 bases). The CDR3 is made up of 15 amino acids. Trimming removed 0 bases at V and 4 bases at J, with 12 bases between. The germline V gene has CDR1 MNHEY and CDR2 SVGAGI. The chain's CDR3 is CASSYSKGAGTEAFF. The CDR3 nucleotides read TGTGCCAGCAGTTACTCGAAAGGGGCTGGCACTGAAGCTTTCTTT.

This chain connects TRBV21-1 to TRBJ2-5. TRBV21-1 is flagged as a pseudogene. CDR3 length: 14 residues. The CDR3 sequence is CASSKSPHQETQYF. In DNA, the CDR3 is TGTGCCAGCAGCAAAAGTCCCCACCAAGAGACCCAGTACTTC.

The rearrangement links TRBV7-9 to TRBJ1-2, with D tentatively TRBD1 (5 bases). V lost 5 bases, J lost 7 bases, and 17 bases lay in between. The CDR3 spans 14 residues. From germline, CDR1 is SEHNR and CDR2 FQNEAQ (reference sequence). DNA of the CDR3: TGTGCCAGCAGCCACAATACAGGATCAAGTGGCTACACCTTC. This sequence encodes CASSHNTGSSGYTF.

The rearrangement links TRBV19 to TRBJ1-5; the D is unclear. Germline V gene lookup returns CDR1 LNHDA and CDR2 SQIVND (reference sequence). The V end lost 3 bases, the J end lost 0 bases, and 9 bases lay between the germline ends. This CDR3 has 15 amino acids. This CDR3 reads CASSIGAYSNQPQHF. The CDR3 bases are TGTGCCAGTAGTATCGGCGCATATAGCAATCAGCCCCAGCATTTT.

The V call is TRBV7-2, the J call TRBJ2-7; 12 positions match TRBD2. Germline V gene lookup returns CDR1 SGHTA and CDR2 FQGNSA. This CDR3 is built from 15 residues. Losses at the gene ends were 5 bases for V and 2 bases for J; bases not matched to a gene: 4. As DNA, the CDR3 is TGTGCCAGCAGCCCTTCTAGCGGGAGGGCCTACGAGCAGTACTTC. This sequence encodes CASSPSSGRAYEQYF.